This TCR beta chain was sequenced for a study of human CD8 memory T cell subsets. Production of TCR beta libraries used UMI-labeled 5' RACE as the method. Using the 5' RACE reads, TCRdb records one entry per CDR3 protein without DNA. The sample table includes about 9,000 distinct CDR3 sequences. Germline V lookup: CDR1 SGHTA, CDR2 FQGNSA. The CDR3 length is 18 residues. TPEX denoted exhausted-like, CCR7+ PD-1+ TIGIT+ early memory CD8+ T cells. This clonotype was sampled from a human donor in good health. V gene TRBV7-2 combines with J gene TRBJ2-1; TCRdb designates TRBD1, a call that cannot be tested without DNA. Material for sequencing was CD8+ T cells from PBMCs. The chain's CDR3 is CASSFARVGTGVNNEQFF.